This entry features one TCR beta chain sequence. These data originate in a study of blood T cell repertoires in COVID-19. Study in general: Donors in the United States, Italy and Spain gave samples during acute or convalescent COVID-19.

In the study's own analysis: For nucleated cells, counts were estimated from reference gene primer amplification. Measured with immunoSEQ multiplex PCR; TCRdb has only the in-frame clones, and not every one. V and J calls and clone size are copied from that table; D and trimming were computed from the DNA. The sample has roughly 280,000 clones, 87% seen once; the top ten hold over 2%. The CDR3 consists of 15 residues. The germline gives CDR1 MDHEN, CDR2 SYDVKM. The germline V and J ends were trimmed by 8 bases and 0 bases, with 15 bases remaining between them. The chain joins TRBV28 to TRBJ2-3, with D possibly TRBD1 on 6 matching bases. This clonotype was sampled from a woman aged 50 to 60 who had recovered from COVID-19. Sequencing was performed on peripheral blood. CDR3 protein: CASAIGTTSTDTQYF. In nucleotides, the CDR3 is TGTGCCAGCGCCATTGGGACAACGAGCACAGATACGCAGTATTTT.